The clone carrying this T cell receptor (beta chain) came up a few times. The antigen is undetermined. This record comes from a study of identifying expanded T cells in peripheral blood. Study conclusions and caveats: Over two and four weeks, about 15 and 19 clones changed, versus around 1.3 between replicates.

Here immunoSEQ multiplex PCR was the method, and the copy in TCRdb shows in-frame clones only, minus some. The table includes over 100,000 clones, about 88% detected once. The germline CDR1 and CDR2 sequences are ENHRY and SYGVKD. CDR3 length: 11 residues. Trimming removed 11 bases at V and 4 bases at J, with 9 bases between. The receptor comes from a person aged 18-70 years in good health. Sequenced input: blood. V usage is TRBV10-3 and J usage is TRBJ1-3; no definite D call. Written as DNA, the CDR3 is TGTGCCGCAAAAGGGGGAAACACCATATATTTT. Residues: CAAKGGNTIYF.